This passage covers 21 T cell receptor beta chains from one sample sequenced in a study of blood T cell repertoires in COVID-19. Produced via immunoSEQ multiplex PCR; TCRdb's table is partial and in-frame only. The table records about 130,000 clones, about 80% of them present only once. Sample: peripheral blood. The receptors here all came from a woman aged 80 or older with acute or convalescent COVID-19.

V gene TRBV6-5 combines with J gene TRBJ2-3; TRBD1 agrees at 7 bases. Losses at the gene ends were 7 bases for V and 2 bases for J; bases not matched to a gene: 6. This CDR3 has 14 amino acids. Germline V CDR1 and CDR2: MNHEY, SVGAGI. The chain's CDR3 is CASTRDSATDTQYF. CDR3 sequence (DNA): TGTGCCAGCACGAGGGACAGCGCCACAGATACGCAGTATTTT.

As concerns this clone: Other DNA sequences of this sample code for an identical CDR3. CDR3 residues: CASSLGQGDGQFF. CDR3 sequence (DNA): TGTGCCAGCAGTTTAGGCCAGGGTGACGGACAGTTCTTC. The V call is TRBV27, the J call TRBJ2-1; D may be TRBD1 (5 bases). CDR3 length equals 13 residues. Germline values: CDR1 MNHEY, CDR2 SMNVEV (reference sequence). The V and J ends lost 2 bases and 13 bases respectively, with 15 bases between them.

The chain links TRBV14 to TRBJ2-7, with D possibly matching TRBD2 (6 bases). Germline CDR1 SGHDN, CDR2 FVKESK. There are 14 residues in the CDR3. V was pared by 4 bases and J by 4 bases, with 14 bases between. In nucleotides, the CDR3 is TGTGCCAGCAGCCCCCTCGGAGGGCGGTACGAGCAGTACTTC. Translation: CASSPLGGRYEQYF.

J is TRBJ2-3 and V is TRBV18; possible D gene TRBD1, 5 bases. Germline lookup yields CDR1 KGHSH and CDR2 LQKENI. The CDR3 runs 14 residues. The V and J ends lost 2 bases and 5 bases respectively, with 11 bases between them. CDR3 protein: CASSPTAGLDTQYF. As DNA, the CDR3 is TGTGCCAGCTCACCAACGGCAGGGCTAGATACGCAGTATTTT. Supplemented by reference TRBV18 and TRBJ2-3, the full variable domain reads NAGVMQNPRHLVRRRGQEARLRCSPMKGHSHVYWYRQLPEEGLKFMVYLQKENIIDESGMPKERFSAEFPKEGPSILRIQQVVRGDSAAYFCASSPTAGLDTQYFGPGTRLTVL.

The chain joins TRBV21-1 to TRBJ1-1; the DNA was not compared with TRBD1, the D call given in the table. TRBV21-1 is a listed pseudogene. This CDR3 is built from 17 residues. The CDR3 sequence: CASSKEGQGVERTEAFF. For the CDR3, the DNA is TGTGCCAGCAGCAAAGAGGGGCAGGGGGTCGAGAGGACTGAAGCTTTCTTT.

J is TRBJ2-7 and V is TRBV6-5; 11 bases are shared with TRBD1. V shed 7 bases and J 7 bases; nucleotides not matched to a gene: 12. The CDR3 totals 15 residues. The V gene's germline CDR1 is MNHEY and CDR2 SVGAGI. The CDR3 bases are TGTGCCAGCACACTAAGCGGACAGGGGGCGAGGGAGCAGTACTTC. This codes for CASTLSGQGAREQYF.

This rearrangement joins TRBV10-3 to TRBJ2-4; D unclear. V lost 0 bases and J 4 bases, leaving 10 bases between the germline ends. CDR3 length equals 15 residues. The germline V gene encodes CDR1 ENHRY and CDR2 SYGVKD. The CDR3 spells CAISESNAVKNIQYF. The CDR3 coding sequence is TGTGCCATCAGTGAGTCGAACGCGGTGAAAAACATTCAGTACTTC.

V gene TRBV6-5 combines with J gene TRBJ1-1; tentative D call: TRBD1 (6 bases). Germline V gene sequence: CDR1 MNHEY, CDR2 SVGAGI. Trimming stripped 6 bases from V and 1 base from J, with 9 bases between. This CDR3 has 13 residues. The CDR3 sequence is CASRDSRNTEAFF. The CDR3 DNA reads as TGTGCCAGCAGGGACAGCAGGAACACTGAAGCTTTCTTT.

Only a few counts were recorded for this clone. V is TRBV5-5 and J is TRBJ1-2; tentative D call: TRBD1 (6 bases). This CDR3 spans 15 amino acids. CDR1 and CDR2 from the germline V gene are SGHKS and YYEKEE (reference sequence). The V end was cut by 5 bases, the J end by 4 bases, with 18 bases between. This chain's CDR3 is CASSLQGYGAYGYTF. CDR3 coding DNA: TGTGCCAGCAGTCTGCAGGGGTACGGGGCCTATGGCTACACCTTC. The full variable domain, with the rest looked up from reference TRBV5-5 and TRBJ1-2, is DAGVTQSPTHLIKTRGQQVTLRCSPISGHKSVSWYQQVLGQGPQFIFQYYEKEERGRGNFPDRFSARQFPNYSSELNVNALLLGDSALYLCASSLQGYGAYGYTFGSGTRLTVV.

The count of this clone is one. The chain is built from TRBV18 and TRBJ2-7; 12 positions match TRBD1. This CDR3 region has 17 residues. Germline V gene sequence: CDR1 KGHSH, CDR2 LQKENI. V was pared by 3 bases and J by 4 bases, with 10 bases of the junction left unmatched. The CDR3 protein is CASSPTSPGQGAYEQYF. The CDR3 DNA is TGTGCCAGCTCACCTACCTCGCCGGGACAGGGGGCATACGAGCAGTACTTC.

The chain uses TRBV3-1 (or the pseudogene TRBV3-2) and TRBJ2-2; maybe TRBD2 (5 bases). The germline gives CDR1 LGHDT, CDR2 YNNKEL (reference sequence). The CDR3 has 17 amino acids. Trimming stripped 1 base from V and 4 bases from J, with 16 bases between. CDR3 nucleotide sequence: TGTGCCAGCAGCCAAGTACGGTCAAACCGGGGCACCGGGGAGCTGTTTTTT. Translated: CASSQVRSNRGTGELFF.

The CDR3 sequence: CASSEYISNQPQHF. CDR3 DNA: TGTGCCAGCAGTGAATATATAAGCAATCAGCCCCAGCATTTT. The chain is built from TRBV25-1 and TRBJ1-5; D is unresolved. CDR1 MGHDK and CDR2 SYGVNS come from the germline V gene. The CDR3 covers 14 residues. V was shortened by 0 bases and J by 1 base, with 4 bases between the two germline ends.

The V gene is TRBV5-8, the J gene TRBJ2-5; the D gene is possibly TRBD1 (6 bases). Trimming took off 0 bases at V and 1 base at J, with 13 bases between the two ends. CDR1 and CDR2 (germline): SGHTS, YDEGEE. The CDR3 has 16 residues. CDR3 protein: CASSLAGQLLQETQYF. Here the CDR3 DNA reads TGTGCCAGCAGCTTGGCCGGACAGTTACTCCAAGAGACCCAGTACTTC.

The chain combines TRBV19 with TRBJ1-6; TRBD1 aligns across 7 bases. CDR3 length equals 15 residues. Germline V lookup: CDR1 LNHDA, CDR2 SQIVND (reference sequence). Trimming took 6 bases from V and 5 from J; bases not matched to a gene: 7. CDR3 bases: TGTGCCAGTAGGATAACAGGGGTGCATAATTCACCCCTCCACTTT. Protein: CASRITGVHNSPLHF.

The CDR3 protein is CASSTTGLSNQPQHF. CDR3 nucleotide sequence: TGTGCCAGCTCAACGACAGGACTTAGCAATCAGCCCCAGCATTTT. The V call is TRBV18, the J call TRBJ1-5; the D gene is possibly TRBD1 (6 bases). V lost 5 bases, J lost 0 bases, and 11 bases lay in between. Germline V gene sequence: CDR1 KGHSH, CDR2 LQKENI. CDR3 length equals 15 residues.

V and J are TRBV15 and TRBJ1-3; D ambiguous. This CDR3 comprises 14 residues. V lost 5 bases to trimming and J lost 0 bases, with 8 bases between them. Germline-derived CDR1 and CDR2 are LNHNV and YYDKDF (reference sequence). The CDR3 region is CATSPKSSGNTIYF. In DNA form, the CDR3 reads TGTGCCACCAGCCCAAAGAGCTCTGGAAACACCATATATTTT.

CDR3 region: CAISGSLYGGGYTF. CDR3 bases: TGTGCCATCAGTGGGTCCCTCTACGGGGGTGGCTACACCTTC. The chain links TRBV10-3 to TRBJ1-2, with D tentatively TRBD1 (5 bases). The germline V gene has CDR1 ENHRY and CDR2 SYGVKD. CDR3 length equals 14 residues. Deletions cut 4 bases from V and 7 bases from J, with 16 bases between.

V is TRBV4-2 and J is TRBJ2-7; no definite D call. CDR1 LGHNA and CDR2 YNFKEQ come from the germline V gene. Between the trimmed V and J ends, which lost 0 bases and 0 bases, there was a span of 12 bases. The CDR3 is 16 amino acids. In DNA, the CDR3 is TGTGCCAGCAGCCAAGATCTTTCACGGTCCTCCTACGAGCAGTACTTC. Protein product: CASSQDLSRSSYEQYF.

This chain connects TRBV4-1 to TRBJ2-3; 10 bases match TRBD2. The CDR3 has 13 amino acids. Germline CDR1 MGHRA, CDR2 YSYEKL. The J segment lost 14 bases and the V segment lost 3 bases, leaving 8 bases of the junction unmatched. Here the CDR3 reads CASSQGPGLASYF. The CDR3 nucleotides read TGCGCCAGCAGCCAGGGCCCGGGACTAGCGTCGTATTTT.

The chain is built from TRBV29-1 and TRBJ2-1; 12 nucleotides align to TRBD2. After removal of 5 bases from V and 6 bases from J, the junction contained 5 bases not matched to a gene. Germline CDR1 reads SQVTM; CDR2 reads ANQGSEA. The CDR3 spans 14 residues. The CDR3, as DNA: TGCAGCGTTTCTAGCGGGGGGGGATCCAATGAGCAGTTCTTC. It codes for CSVSSGGGSNEQFF.

This rearrangement joins TRBV15 to TRBJ2-4; D is perhaps TRBD1 (6 bases). Trimming shortened V by 5 bases and J by 4 bases, and 21 bases separated the two germline ends. From germline, CDR1 is LNHNV and CDR2 YYDKDF (reference sequence). The CDR3 runs 17 residues. CDR3 loop: CATSVSGGTLGKNIQYF. The CDR3 DNA reads TGTGCCACCAGCGTCAGTGGGGGCACTTTGGGTAAAAACATTCAGTACTTC.